This entry concerns a single T cell receptor (beta chain). The CDR3 length is 15 residues. V lost 2 bases to trimming and J lost 4 bases, with 11 bases between them. Germline V gene lookup returns CDR1 SNHLY and CDR2 FYNNEI. The data were obtained in a study of blood T cell repertoires in COVID-19. For the study at large: Sites in the United States, Italy and Spain provided acute and convalescent COVID-19 samples. Sources were T cells, B-cell-depleted T cells, or PBMCs; the material itself was cDNA or gDNA.

Only in-frame clones appear in the TCRdb table, and some are missing; sequencing was by immunoSEQ multiplex PCR. Among tens of thousands of clones listed, 85% to 90% were seen once. The receptor was derived from a human donor in a cohort sampled during active COVID-19. Sequencing was performed on peripheral blood. V gene TRBV2 combines with J gene TRBJ2-2, with D possibly matching TRBD1 (6 bases). CDR3 loop: CASSEQGSITGELFF. CDR3 sequence (DNA): TGTGCCAGCAGTGAACAGGGGTCAATCACCGGGGAGCTGTTTTTT.